This T cell receptor (beta chain) appears in the sequencing data of a study of shared clonotypes between healthy human individuals. Whole-study findings and limits: Generation probabilities were higher for clonotypes shared across all four sorted-subset donors than for unshared ones. Rarefaction gave evidence that sorted-subset sequencing remained incomplete despite large depth.

In the case of this clone: What it binds is unknown.

Genomic DNA (from each subset) was split evenly across several immunoSEQ plates. Some clones are missing from TCRdb's copy, which holds only in-frame ones; the method was immunoSEQ multiplex PCR. The sample has 2,100,000 or so clones, 95% seen once; the top ten hold approximately 0.13%. Germline CDR1 is LGHNA and CDR2 is YNFKEQ. The length of the CDR3 is 16 residues. Deletions cut 0 bases from V and 5 bases from J, with 16 bases between. Sequencing was performed on naive CD4+ T cells sorted from blood. Subset described: CD45RA+ positively selected. This chain joins TRBV4-2 and TRBJ2-5; possible D gene TRBD2, 6 bases. The TCR sequence derives from a man in his late teens or twenties in good health. This CDR3 reads CASSQEGGGAPETQYF. CDR3 coding DNA: TGTGCCAGCAGCCAAGAAGGCGGCGGGGCTCCCGAGACCCAGTACTTC.